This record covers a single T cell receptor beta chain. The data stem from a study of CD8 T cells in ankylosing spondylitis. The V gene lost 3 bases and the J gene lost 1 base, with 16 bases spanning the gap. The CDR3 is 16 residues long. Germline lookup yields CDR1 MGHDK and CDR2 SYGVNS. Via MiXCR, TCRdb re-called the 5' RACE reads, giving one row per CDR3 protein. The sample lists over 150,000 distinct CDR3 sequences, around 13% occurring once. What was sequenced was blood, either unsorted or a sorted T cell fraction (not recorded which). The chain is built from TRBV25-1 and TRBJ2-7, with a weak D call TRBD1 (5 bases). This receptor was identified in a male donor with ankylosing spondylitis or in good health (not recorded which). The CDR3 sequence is CASSDQGSHPSYEQYF. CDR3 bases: TGTGCCAGCAGTGACCAGGGCAGCCACCCGTCCTACGAGCAGTACTTC.